The clone carrying this T cell receptor beta chain was seen a few times. No antigen is known for it. TCRdb re-derived calls from the RT-PCR reads in MiXCR, one entry per CDR3 protein. The repertoire holds around 190,000 distinct CDR3 sequences, with around 9.2% as singletons. The sample belongs to a study of response to subunit inactivated influenza vaccine. Overall study results and limits: Seasonal influenza vaccination, on each occasion, was suggested by the authors to recruit few new T cells.

This CDR3 region has 15 residues. CDR1 and CDR2 (germline): DFQATT, SNEGSKA (reference sequence). The germline V and J ends were trimmed by 0 bases and 0 bases, with 12 bases remaining between them. The sequencing used non-naive T cells sorted from PBMCs, collected on the day of vaccination. This sequence was found in a man between 45 and 60 years old who received an inactivated influenza vaccine. This rearrangement joins TRBV20-1 to TRBJ2-7; tentatively, D is TRBD1 (5 bases). The CDR3 here is CSARETGPNSYEQYF. The CDR3 DNA sequence: TGCAGTGCTAGAGAAACAGGACCCAACTCCTACGAGCAGTACTTC.